The T cell receptor (beta chain) under discussion was sequenced for a study of T cells in Graves' hyperthyroidism and ophthalmopathy (dated by TCRdb to about 2019). For the wider study: Peripheral blood samples were taken at the time of initial diagnosis, prior to any treatment. According to the paper, TCR Vbeta CDR3 sequencing was carried out on some 140 peripheral blood samples, which came from around 43 ophthalmopathy, under 85 hyperthyroidism and approximately 17 progressor patients. To identify distinguishing TCR V-J signatures, a discovery cohort of some 99 patients was used, comprising 40 to 45 with Graves' ophthalmopathy and some 57 with stable Graves' hyperthyroidism. The study also compared thyroid tissue and blood T-cell repertoires from more than 5 Graves' hyperthyroidism patients. The 80 to 100 discovery patients were randomly divided into training and test sets at a 7:3 ratio. Once sampling was done, hyperthyroidism patients were given methimazole at a starting dose of 30 mg daily, whereas ophthalmopathy patients were given high-dose intravenous methylprednisolone. Prospective prediction of ophthalmopathy was tested in an independent validation cohort of some 19 hyperthyroidism patients and roughly 16 patients who later progressed to ophthalmopathy.

TCR beta CDR3 regions were amplified from RNA transcripts. A first-round RT-PCR of the TCR CDR3 used the HTBI primer set with the Qiagen OneStep RT-PCR kit. Libraries were constructed in a second round of multiplex PCR, after which size selection and purification were performed. The libraries were sequenced on an Illumina HiSeq2000 using paired-end 100 bp reads. The authors processed their data as follows. SOAPnuke was used to process the raw data, removing reads that contained adapters or uncalled bases, had a mean Phred below 15, or lacked an exact match to the constant primer or identifier. COPE v1.2.5 was used to merge high-quality paired reads, and clonotypes were defined as unique nucleotide sequences. MiTCR v1.1 was used to align clonotypes to the IMGT TRBV, TRBD and TRBJ reference segments. Only V-J combinations with frequency above 0.0001, covering approximately 99% of repertoires, were analysed. The TCS score was defined as F50 (clonal expansion) divided by E x V (chaos), with BLOSUM62-based TCRdist calculated between CDR3 peptides within each V-J. Welch's t-statistics and random forest reduced 500 to 550 V-J features to about 13, which were used in a naive Bayes classifier (R e1071). TCRdb cleaned the public reads at Q25 with fastp, built clones with MiXCR and kept in-frame beta chains. Rows are unified per CDR3 protein, each entry keeping the most common DNA and genes. The V and J calls were not made by the authors but by TCRdb's processing. The sample has more than 350,000 distinct CDR3 sequences on record, 15% of them singletons. The top ten hold about 30% of the sample.

A patient counted as having stable Graves' hyperthyroidism if no progression to ophthalmopathy occurred over 18 months of follow-up. Hyperthyroidism patients were newly diagnosed, had a disease duration of under 2 months, and were aged 18 to 65 years. Any patient with an uncontrolled infection, another autoimmune disease, pregnancy or lactation was excluded. Clinical symptoms, serum thyroxine and TRAb, thyroid ultrasound, and orbital computed tomography formed the basis for the diagnoses. Ficoll-Paque density gradient centrifugation was used to isolate PBMCs from about 10 ml of fresh peripheral blood. Total RNA was extracted using Trizol reagent, and RNA quality was assessed on an Agilent 2100 Bioanalyzer. CDR1 is given as SEHNR and CDR2 as FQNEAQ, both from the germline V gene (reference sequence). Its CDR3 holds 14 amino acids, cysteine through phenylalanine. CDR3 DNA only is kept here, 42 bases in frame from base 1. V is shortened by 1 base, J by 3 bases, and the region joining them spans 10 bases.

Study-wide findings and limitations: A model built on a 13 V-J signature distinguished ophthalmopathy from stable hyperthyroidism, reaching about 89% sensitivity and under 84% specificity in cross-validation and 80%/75% in testing. Sample size was not statistically predetermined, and investigators were not blinded to group allocation. During validation, the model predicted progression to ophthalmopathy a median of around 6 months ahead of onset, with just under 71% sensitivity and about 72% specificity. Blood samples also contained most of the expanded thyroid clonotypes (frequency above 0.001), which suggests that blood repertoires may reflect thyroid immune responses.

This clonotype has a handful of counts. The specificity of this receptor is unknown. The sample holds no much larger clone one base away, and base qualities are not on file. The V and J segments used are TRBV7-9 and TRBJ2-7; the D segment could be TRBD2, given 6 matching bases. The sample consisted of blood. This clonotype originated in a woman aged 25-40 years with Graves' hyperthyroidism. The CDR3 has the sequence CASSLGGLLYEQYF. The sequence in DNA is TGTGCCAGCAGCTTAGGGGGACTTCTCTACGAGCAGTACTTC.